This TCR beta chain was sequenced for a study of cytomegalovirus exposure and HLA in healthy donors. Overall study context: HLA-typed donors were the source of 90 million or so unique TCRs, which an early data release held.

Comments on this clone: Antigen: not known.

CDR1 is SGHTA and CDR2 is FQGNSA in the germline V gene. The CDR3 has 14 amino acids. V was cut by 1 base and J by 1 base, with 8 bases left in between. Researchers ran the PCR with 60 Vbeta and 13 Jbeta primers. The assay was immunoSEQ multiplex PCR, and TCRdb's table has in-frame clones only and misses some. The sample includes fewer than 200,000 clones, roughly 80% of them seen just once. Findings and caveats of the study: In a later analysis, common viral pathogens appeared linked to several of the most significant clusters.

The chain couples TRBV7-2 to TRBJ2-7, with D maybe TRBD2 (6 bases). The TCR comes from a young man in good health and CMV-seropositive. What was sequenced was PBMCs. CDR3 bases: TGTGCCAGCAGCTTAGTGGAGGGGTCCTACGAGCAGTACTTC. This encodes CASSLVEGSYEQYF. The complete variable domain, with remaining parts taken from reference TRBV7-2 and TRBJ2-7, reads GAGVSQSPSNKVTEKGKDVELRCDPISGHTALYWYRQSLGQGLEFLIYFQGNSAPDKSGLPSDRFSAERTGGSVSTLTIQRTQQEDSAVYLCASSLVEGSYEQYFGPGTRLTVT.